Below, 2 T cell receptor beta chains from the same sample are listed, as sequenced in a study of OX40 agonist ivuxolimab in advanced cancers. The repertoire was sequenced with immunoSEQ multiplex PCR; TCRdb's copy has only in-frame clones and lacks some. Of about 35,000 clones listed, about 74% are singletons. The sequencing used CD4+ or CD8+ T cells sorted from blood, collected in a trial of the OX40 agonist ivuxolimab. The receptors here all came from an adult with an advanced solid tumor such as melanoma, head and neck, liver or kidney cancer.

The rearrangement joins TRBV11-2 to TRBJ1-5; 10 bases map to TRBD1. Per germline, CDR1 SGHAT and CDR2 FQNNGV. CDR3 length: 16 residues. V gave up 5 bases and J gave up 7 bases; unmatched junction bases: 11. The CDR3 protein is CASSRPGDRGYQPQHF. CDR3 DNA sequence: TGTGCCAGCAGCCGCCCCGGGGACAGGGGTTACCAGCCCCAGCATTTT.

The chain employs TRBV27 and TRBJ1-6, with no clear D. Germline CDR1 and CDR2: MNHEY and SMNVEV (reference sequence). The V end lost 5 bases, the J end lost 15 bases, and 14 bases lay between the germline ends. The CDR3 is 12 amino acids. The CDR3 spells CASSNSIRDLHF. DNA of the CDR3: TGTGCCAGCAGTAACAGTATCAGAGACCTCCACTTT.